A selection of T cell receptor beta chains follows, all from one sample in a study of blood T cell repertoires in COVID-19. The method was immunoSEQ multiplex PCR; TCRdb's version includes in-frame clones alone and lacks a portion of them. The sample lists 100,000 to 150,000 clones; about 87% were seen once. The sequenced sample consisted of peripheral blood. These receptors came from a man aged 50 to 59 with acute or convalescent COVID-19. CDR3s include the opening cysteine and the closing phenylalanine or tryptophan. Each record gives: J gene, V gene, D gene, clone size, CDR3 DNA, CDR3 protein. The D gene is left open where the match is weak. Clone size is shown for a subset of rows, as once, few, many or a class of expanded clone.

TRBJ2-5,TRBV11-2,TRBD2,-,TGTGCCAGCAGCTTATTGGCTAGCGGATACCAAGAGACCCAGTACTTC,CASSLLASGYQETQYF
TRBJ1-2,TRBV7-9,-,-,TGTGCCAGCAGCTTCAACGGGAACTATGGCTACACCTTC,CASSFNGNYGYTF
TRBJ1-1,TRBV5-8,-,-,TGTGCCAGCAGCTTGGAGAGAGTGAACACTGAAGCTTTCTTT,CASSLERVNTEAFF
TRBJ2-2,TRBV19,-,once,TGTGCCAGTAGTCCTAGAACTAACACCGGGGAGCTGTTTTTT,CASSPRTNTGELFF
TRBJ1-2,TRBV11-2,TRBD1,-,TGTGCCAGCAGCCTCTGGACAGGGAGCTATGGCTACACCTTC,CASSLWTGSYGYTF
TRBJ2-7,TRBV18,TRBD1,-,TGTGCCAGCGCCACCGGACAGGGAGAGAGGGAGCAGTACTTC,CASATGQGEREQYF
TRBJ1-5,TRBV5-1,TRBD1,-,TGCGCCAGCAGCTTGCAGGGGGATAGCAATCAGCCCCAGCATTTT,CASSLQGDSNQPQHF
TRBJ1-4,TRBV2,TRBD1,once,TGTGCCAGCAGGCGGACAGGGGGCGAGAAAAAACTGTTTTTT,CASRRTGGEKKLFF
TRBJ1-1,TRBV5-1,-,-,TGCGCCAGCAGCCCCGGGGTTGGGTACACTGAAGCTTTCTTT,CASSPGVGYTEAFF
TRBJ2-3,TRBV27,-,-,TGTGCCAGCAGTCCCGGAGGGGCGCGCACAGATACGCAGTATTTT,CASSPGGARTDTQYF